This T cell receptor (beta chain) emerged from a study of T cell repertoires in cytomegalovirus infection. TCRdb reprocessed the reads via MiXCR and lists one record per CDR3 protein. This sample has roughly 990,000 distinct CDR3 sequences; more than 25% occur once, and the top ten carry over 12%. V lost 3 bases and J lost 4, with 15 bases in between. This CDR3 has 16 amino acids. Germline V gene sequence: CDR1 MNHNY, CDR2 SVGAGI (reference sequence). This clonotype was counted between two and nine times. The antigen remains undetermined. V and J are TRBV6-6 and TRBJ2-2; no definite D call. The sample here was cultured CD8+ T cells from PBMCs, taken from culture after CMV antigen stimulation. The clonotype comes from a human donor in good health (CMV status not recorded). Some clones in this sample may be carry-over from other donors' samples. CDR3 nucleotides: TGTGCCAGCAGTTATGCCAGGTCCGGCATCACCGGGGAGCTGTTTTTT. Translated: CASSYARSGITGELFF.